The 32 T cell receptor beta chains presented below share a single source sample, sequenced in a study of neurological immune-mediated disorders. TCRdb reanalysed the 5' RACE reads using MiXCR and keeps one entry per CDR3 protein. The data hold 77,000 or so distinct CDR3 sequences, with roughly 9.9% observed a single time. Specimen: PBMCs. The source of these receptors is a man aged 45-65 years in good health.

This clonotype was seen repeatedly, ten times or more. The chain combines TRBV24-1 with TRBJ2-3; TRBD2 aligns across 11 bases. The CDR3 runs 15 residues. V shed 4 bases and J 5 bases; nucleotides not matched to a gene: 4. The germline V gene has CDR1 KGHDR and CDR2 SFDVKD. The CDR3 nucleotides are TGTGCCACCAGTGAGACAGGACTAGCGGGAGATACGCAGTATTTT. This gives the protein CATSETGLAGDTQYF.

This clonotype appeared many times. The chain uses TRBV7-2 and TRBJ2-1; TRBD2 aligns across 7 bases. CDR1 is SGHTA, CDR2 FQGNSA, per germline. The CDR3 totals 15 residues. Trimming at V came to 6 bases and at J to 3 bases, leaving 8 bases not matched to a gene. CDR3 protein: CASRSGGSLYNEQFF. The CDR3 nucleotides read TGTGCCAGCAGATCGGGAGGCAGTCTCTACAATGAGCAGTTCTTC.

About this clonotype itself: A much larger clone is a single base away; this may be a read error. Here the CDR3 reads CASSITGTDTQYF. The CDR3 bases are TGCGCCAGCAGCATTACAGGGACAGATACGCAGTATTTT. The rearrangement joins TRBV5-1 to TRBJ2-3; a weak D match, TRBD1 (6 bases). CDR3 length equals 13 residues. V lost 4 bases, J lost 3 bases, and 9 bases lay in between. Germline CDR1 and CDR2: SGHRS and YFSETQ.

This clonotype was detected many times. DNA for the CDR3: TGCAGTGCTCCTGACAGGGGGAGGAATTCACCCCTCCACTTT. Translation: CSAPDRGRNSPLHF. The chain employs TRBV20-1 and TRBJ1-6, with 9 bases lining up with TRBD1. With V trimmed by 5 bases and J by 7 bases, 6 bases remained unmatched. CDR1 is DFQATT and CDR2 is SNEGSKA in the germline V gene (reference sequence). This CDR3 has 14 amino acids.

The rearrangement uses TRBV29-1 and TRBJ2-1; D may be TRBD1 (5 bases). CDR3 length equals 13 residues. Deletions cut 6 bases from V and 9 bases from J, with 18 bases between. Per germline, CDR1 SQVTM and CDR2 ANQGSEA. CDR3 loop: CSVSPSLQGEQFF. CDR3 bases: TGCAGCGTCAGTCCAAGCCTCCAGGGTGAGCAGTTCTTC.

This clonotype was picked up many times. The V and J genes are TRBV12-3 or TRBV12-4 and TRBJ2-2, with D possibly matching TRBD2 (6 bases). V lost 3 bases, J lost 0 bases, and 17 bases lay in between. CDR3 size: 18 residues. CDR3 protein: CASSFPRGTLANTGELFF. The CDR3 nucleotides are TGTGCCAGCAGTTTTCCCCGAGGGACTTTGGCGAACACCGGGGAGCTGTTTTTT.

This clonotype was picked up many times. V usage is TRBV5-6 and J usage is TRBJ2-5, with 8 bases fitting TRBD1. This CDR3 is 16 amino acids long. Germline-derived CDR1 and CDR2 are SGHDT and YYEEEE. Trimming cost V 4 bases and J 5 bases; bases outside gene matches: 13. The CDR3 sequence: CASSILPRQGIETQYF. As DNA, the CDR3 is TGTGCCAGCAGCATCTTGCCTAGACAGGGGATTGAGACCCAGTACTTC. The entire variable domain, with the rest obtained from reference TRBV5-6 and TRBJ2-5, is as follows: DAGVTQSPTHLIKTRGQQVTLRCSPKSGHDTVSWYQQALGQGPQFIFQYYEEEERQRGNFPDRFSGHQFPNYSSELNVNALLLGDSALYLCASSILPRQGIETQYFGPGTRLLVL.

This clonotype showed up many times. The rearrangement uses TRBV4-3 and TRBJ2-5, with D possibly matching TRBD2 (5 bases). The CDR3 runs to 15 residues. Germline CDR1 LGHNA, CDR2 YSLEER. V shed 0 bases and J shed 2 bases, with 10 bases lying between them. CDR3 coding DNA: TGCGCCAGCAGCCAAGAAAGGAGCGGTCAAGAGACCCAGTACTTC. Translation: CASSQERSGQETQYF.

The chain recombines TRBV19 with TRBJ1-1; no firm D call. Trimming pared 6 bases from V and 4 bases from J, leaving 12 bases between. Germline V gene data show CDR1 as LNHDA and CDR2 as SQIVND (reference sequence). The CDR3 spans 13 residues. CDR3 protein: CASRTWTSTEAFF. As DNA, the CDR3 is TGTGCCAGTAGGACCTGGACGAGCACTGAAGCTTTCTTT.

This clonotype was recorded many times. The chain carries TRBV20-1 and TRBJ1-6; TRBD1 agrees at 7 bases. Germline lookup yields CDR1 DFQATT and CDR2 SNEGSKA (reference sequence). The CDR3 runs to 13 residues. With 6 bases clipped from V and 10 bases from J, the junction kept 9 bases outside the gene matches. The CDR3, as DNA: TGCAGTGCCTACGACAGGGAGGGGTCACCCCTCCACTTT. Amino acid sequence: CSAYDREGSPLHF.

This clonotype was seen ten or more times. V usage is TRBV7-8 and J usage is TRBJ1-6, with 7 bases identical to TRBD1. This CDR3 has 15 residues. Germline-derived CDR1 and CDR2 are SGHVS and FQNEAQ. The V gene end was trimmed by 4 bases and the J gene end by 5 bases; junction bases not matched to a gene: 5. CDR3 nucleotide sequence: TGTGCCAGCAGCTATCGGGACAGTCATAATTCACCCCTCCACTTT. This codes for CASSYRDSHNSPLHF.

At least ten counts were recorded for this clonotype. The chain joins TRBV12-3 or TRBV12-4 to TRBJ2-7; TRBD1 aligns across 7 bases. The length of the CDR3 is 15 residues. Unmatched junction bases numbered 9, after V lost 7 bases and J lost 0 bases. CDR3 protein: CASTLTGTDSYEQYF. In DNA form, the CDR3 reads TGTGCCAGCACCCTAACCGGGACAGACTCCTACGAGCAGTACTTC.

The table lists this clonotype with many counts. CDR3 protein: CASSGQGRWTEAFF. CDR3 coding DNA: TGTGCCAGCAGTGGACAGGGTCGGTGGACTGAAGCTTTCTTT. The V and J genes are TRBV25-1 and TRBJ1-1; 7 bases match TRBD1. The CDR3 totals 14 residues. CDR1 and CDR2 from the germline V gene are MGHDK and SYGVNS. Trimming at V came to 4 bases and at J to 5 bases, leaving 7 bases not matched to a gene.

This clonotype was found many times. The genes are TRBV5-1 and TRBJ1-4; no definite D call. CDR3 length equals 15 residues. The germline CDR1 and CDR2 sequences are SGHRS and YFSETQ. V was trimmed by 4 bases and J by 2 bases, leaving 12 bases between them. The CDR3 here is CASSPTGVTNEKLFF. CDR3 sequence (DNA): TGCGCCAGCAGCCCCACGGGAGTTACTAATGAAAAACTGTTTTTT.

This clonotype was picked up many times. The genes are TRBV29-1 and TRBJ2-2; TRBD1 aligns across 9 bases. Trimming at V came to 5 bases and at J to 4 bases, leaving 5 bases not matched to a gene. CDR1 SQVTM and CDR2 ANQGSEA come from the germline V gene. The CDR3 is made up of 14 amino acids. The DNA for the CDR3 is TGCAGCGTTAAGGAACAGGGGGCCACCGGGGAGCTGTTTTTT. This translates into CSVKEQGATGELFF.

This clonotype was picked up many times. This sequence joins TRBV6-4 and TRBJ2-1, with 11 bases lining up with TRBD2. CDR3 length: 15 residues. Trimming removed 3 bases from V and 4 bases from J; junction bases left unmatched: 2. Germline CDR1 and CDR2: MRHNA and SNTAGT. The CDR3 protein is CASSEGTSGYNEQFF. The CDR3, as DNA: TGTGCCAGCAGTGAAGGGACTAGCGGTTACAATGAGCAGTTCTTC.

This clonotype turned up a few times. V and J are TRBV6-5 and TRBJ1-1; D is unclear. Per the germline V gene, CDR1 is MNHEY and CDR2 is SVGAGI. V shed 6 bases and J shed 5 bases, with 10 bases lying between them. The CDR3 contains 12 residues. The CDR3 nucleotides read TGTGCCAGCAGCCGGGCGGGAACTGAAGCTTTCTTT. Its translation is CASSRAGTEAFF.

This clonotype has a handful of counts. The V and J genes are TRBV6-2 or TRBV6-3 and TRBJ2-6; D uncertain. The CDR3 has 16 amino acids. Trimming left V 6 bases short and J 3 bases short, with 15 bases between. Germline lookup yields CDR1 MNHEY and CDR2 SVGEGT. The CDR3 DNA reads TGTGCCAGCAGCCTCGGAGCTGTGAGTGGGGCCAACGTCCTGACTTTC. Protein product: CASSLGAVSGANVLTF.

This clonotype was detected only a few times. Here the CDR3 reads CSAKSGTGLWNQPQHF. In DNA form, the CDR3 reads TGCAGTGCTAAAAGTGGGACAGGGTTGTGGAATCAGCCCCAGCATTTT. This chain connects TRBV20-1 to TRBJ1-5, with 9 bases that match TRBD1. The CDR3 contains 16 residues. Germline CDR1 DFQATT, CDR2 SNEGSKA (reference sequence). J gave up 4 bases and V 4 bases, and 11 bases lay outside the gene matches.

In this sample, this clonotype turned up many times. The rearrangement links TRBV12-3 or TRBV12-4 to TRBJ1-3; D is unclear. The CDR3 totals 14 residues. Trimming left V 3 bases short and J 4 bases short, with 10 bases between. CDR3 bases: TGTGCCAGCAGTTTGTTGGCCTCCGGAAACACCATATATTTT. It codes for CASSLLASGNTIYF.

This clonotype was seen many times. DNA for the CDR3: TGTGCCAGCAGTCCCGATCGAGCTTCAAGGGAGCAGTTCTTC. Its translation is CASSPDRASREQFF. This rearrangement joins TRBV12-3 or TRBV12-4 to TRBJ2-1; no firm D call. V was shortened by 5 bases and J by 10 bases, with 18 bases between the two germline ends. CDR3 length: 14 residues.

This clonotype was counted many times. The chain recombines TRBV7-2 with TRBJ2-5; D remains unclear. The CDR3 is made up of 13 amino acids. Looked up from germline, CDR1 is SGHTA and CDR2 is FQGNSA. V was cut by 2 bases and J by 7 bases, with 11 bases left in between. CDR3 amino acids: CASSLMVPGTQYF. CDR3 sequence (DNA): TGTGCCAGCAGCTTAATGGTCCCGGGGACCCAGTACTTC.

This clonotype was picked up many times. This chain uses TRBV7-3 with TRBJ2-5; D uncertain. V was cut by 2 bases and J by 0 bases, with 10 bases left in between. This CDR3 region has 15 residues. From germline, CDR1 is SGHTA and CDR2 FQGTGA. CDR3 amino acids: CASSLDSSYQETQYF. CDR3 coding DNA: TGTGCCAGCAGCTTAGACTCATCGTACCAAGAGACCCAGTACTTC. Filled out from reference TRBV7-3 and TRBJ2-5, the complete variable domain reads GAGVSQTPSNKVTEKGKYVELRCDPISGHTALYWYRQSLGQGPEFLIYFQGTGAADDSGLPNDRFFAVRPEGSVSTLKIQRTERGDSAVYLCASSLDSSYQETQYFGPGTRLLVL.

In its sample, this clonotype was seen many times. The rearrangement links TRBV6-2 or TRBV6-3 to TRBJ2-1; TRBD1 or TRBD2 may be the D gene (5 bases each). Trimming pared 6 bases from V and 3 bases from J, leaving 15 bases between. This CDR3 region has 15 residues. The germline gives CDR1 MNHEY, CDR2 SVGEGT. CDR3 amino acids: CASSSGTKIYNEQFF. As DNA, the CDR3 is TGTGCCAGCAGCTCCGGGACCAAGATCTACAATGAGCAGTTCTTC.

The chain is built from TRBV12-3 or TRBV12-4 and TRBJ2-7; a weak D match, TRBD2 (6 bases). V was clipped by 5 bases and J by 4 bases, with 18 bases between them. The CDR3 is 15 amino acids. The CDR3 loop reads CASSPSRRVLYEQYF. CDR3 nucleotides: TGTGCCAGCAGTCCCTCTCGGAGGGTCCTGTACGAGCAGTACTTC.

In DNA form, the CDR3 reads TGTGCCAGCTCCGGGACAATCACTCGTCTAGGCGGCTACACCTTC. It codes for CASSGTITRLGGYTF. The chain recombines TRBV27 with TRBJ1-2, with D perhaps matching TRBD1 (6 bases). The germline V gene has CDR1 MNHEY and CDR2 SMNVEV (reference sequence). This CDR3 contains 15 residues. V was trimmed by 8 bases and J by 8 bases, leaving 24 bases between them.

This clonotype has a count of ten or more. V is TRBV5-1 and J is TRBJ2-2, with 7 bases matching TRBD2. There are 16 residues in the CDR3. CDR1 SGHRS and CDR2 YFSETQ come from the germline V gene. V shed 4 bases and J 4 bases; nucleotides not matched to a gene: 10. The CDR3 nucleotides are TGCGCCAGCAGCGCCCCGGGGAGGGGTGGCACCGGGGAGCTGTTTTTT. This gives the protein CASSAPGRGGTGELFF.

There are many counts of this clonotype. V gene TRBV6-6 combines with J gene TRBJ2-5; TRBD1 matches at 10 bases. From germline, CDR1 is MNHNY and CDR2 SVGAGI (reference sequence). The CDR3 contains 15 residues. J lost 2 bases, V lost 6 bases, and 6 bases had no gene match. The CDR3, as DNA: TGTGCCAGCAGGCCGACAGGGGGCCGGCAAGAGACCCAGTACTTC. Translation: CASRPTGGRQETQYF.

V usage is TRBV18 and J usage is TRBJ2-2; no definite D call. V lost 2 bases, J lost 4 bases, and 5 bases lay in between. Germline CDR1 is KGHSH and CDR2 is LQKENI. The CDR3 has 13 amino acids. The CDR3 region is CASSPTSTGELFF. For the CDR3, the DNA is TGTGCCAGCTCACCAACGAGCACCGGGGAGCTGTTTTTT.

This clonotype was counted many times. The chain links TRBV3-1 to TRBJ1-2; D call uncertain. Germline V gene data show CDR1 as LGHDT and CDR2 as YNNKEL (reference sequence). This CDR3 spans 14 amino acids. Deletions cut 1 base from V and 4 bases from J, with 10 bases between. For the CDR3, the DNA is TGTGCCAGCAGCCAAGTTGAGGGCCCCTATGGCTACACCTTC. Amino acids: CASSQVEGPYGYTF.

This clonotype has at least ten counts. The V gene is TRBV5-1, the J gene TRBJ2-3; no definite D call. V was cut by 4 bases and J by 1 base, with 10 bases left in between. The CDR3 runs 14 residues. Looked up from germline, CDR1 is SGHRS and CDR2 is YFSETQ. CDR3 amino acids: CASSPRSRTDTQYF. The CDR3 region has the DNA TGCGCCAGCAGCCCCCGGAGTCGCACAGATACGCAGTATTTT.

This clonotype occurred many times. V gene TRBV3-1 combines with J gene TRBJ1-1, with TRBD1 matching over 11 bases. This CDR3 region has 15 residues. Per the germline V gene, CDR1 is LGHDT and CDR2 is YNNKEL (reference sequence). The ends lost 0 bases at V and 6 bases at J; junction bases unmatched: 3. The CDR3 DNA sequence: TGTGCCAGCAGCCAAGATCGGACAGGGGGCCCTGAAGCTTTCTTT. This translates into CASSQDRTGGPEAFF.